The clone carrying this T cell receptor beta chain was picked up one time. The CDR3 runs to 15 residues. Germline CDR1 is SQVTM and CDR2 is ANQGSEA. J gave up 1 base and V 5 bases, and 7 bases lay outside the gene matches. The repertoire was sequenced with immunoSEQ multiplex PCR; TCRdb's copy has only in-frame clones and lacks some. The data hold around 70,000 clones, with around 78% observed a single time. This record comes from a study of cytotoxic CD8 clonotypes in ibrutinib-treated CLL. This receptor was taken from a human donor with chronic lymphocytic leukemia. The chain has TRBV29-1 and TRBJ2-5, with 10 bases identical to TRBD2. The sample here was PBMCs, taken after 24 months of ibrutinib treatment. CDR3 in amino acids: CSVRLASGSQETQYF. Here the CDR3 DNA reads TGCAGCGTTCGTCTGGCTAGCGGGAGCCAAGAGACCCAGTACTTC.